This TCR beta chain was captured in a study of T cell responses to AZD1222 COVID-19 vaccine. On this clone itself: What it recognizes is unknown.

Trimming pared 3 bases from V and 5 bases from J, leaving 10 bases between. Germline V CDR1 and CDR2: LNHDA, SQIVND (reference sequence). The CDR3 is made up of 13 amino acids. Study-wide points: Rises in breadth and depth of Spike-specific TCRs came after two AZD1222 doses. Spike as a whole was targeted by vaccine-associated CD4 TCRs, dominant at 160-218 and 743-854.

Sequencing used immunoSEQ multiplex PCR; TCRdb keeps in-frame clones, though not all of them. The table includes 140,000 to 150,000 clones, under 95% detected once. This receptor was identified in an adult in good health. The input for sequencing was peripheral blood, taken on day 0 of AZD1222 vaccination. The V call is TRBV19, the J call TRBJ1-1, with D possibly matching TRBD1 (5 bases). CDR3: CASSIIAGTEAFF. The CDR3 DNA sequence: TGTGCCAGTAGTATCATCGCAGGGACTGAAGCTTTCTTT. Variable domain in full (rest from reference TRBV19 and TRBJ1-1): DGGITQSPKYLFRKEGQNVTLSCEQNLNHDAMYWYRQDPGQGLRLIYYSQIVNDFQKGDIAEGYSVSREKKESFPLTVTSAQKNPTAFYLCASSIIAGTEAFFGQGTRLTVV.